This T cell receptor beta chain appears in the sequencing data of a study of T cell changes during pregnancy in multiple sclerosis. Libraries were prepared by immunoSEQ multiplex PCR; TCRdb keeps only in-frame clonotypes and omits some of them. Among some 57,000 clones listed, around 89% were seen once. This CDR3 region has 15 residues. Trimming shortened V by 5 bases and J by 4 bases, and 16 bases separated the two germline ends. Germline V gene sequence: CDR1 LNHDA, CDR2 SQIVND (reference sequence). This chain joins TRBV19 and TRBJ2-3; no definite D call. This receptor was taken from a female donor in good health, enrolled as a control in a pregnancy study. Specimen: peripheral blood, collected in the first trimester of pregnancy. CDR3 residues: CASSPPSDPADTQYF. CDR3 nucleotides: TGTGCCAGTAGTCCACCCAGCGACCCGGCAGATACGCAGTATTTT.